Shown below are 16 T cell receptor beta chains from a single sample sequenced in a study of long-term antiretroviral therapy in people with HIV (dated by TCRdb to between 2022 and 2023). The immunoSEQ hsTCRB v3.0 assay was used at survey level resolution to sequence the TRB variable region. Sourced from immuneACCESS, this table was stored by TCRdb with only in-frame sequences that have V and J called. A share of the clones is absent; for the studies checked, an unresolved V gene accounts for under half, and the remainder has no known explanation. The sample table contains 2,500 to 3,000 clones; only one count was recorded for about four fifths of them. 8.5% to 9.5% of the sample is held by the ten biggest clonotypes. The sample was unsorted PBMCs, taken 0.4 years before starting antiretroviral therapy. The source of these receptors is a woman between 40 and 50 years old with HIV.

This sequence joins TRBV28 and TRBJ1-3, with TRBD1 as a possible D gene (5 bases). V gave up 6 bases and J gave up 0 bases, with 12 bases separating them. CDR1 and CDR2 from the germline V gene are MDHEN and SYDVKM. This CDR3 is 15 amino acids long. The CDR3 loop is CASRLSGASGNTIYF. The CDR3, as DNA: TGTGCCAGCAGACTCAGTGGGGCCTCTGGAAACACCATATATTTT. Looking up the rest from reference TRBV28 and TRBJ1-3 gives the full variable domain: DVKVTQSSRYLVKRTGEKVFLECVQDMDHENMFWYRQDPGLGLRLIYFSYDVKMKEKGDIPEGYSVSREKKERFSLILESASTNQTSMYLCASRLSGASGNTIYFGEGSWLTVV.

The CDR3 spells CASRSSGANVLTF. CDR3 DNA: TGTGCCAGTAGGAGCTCTGGGGCCAACGTCCTGACTTTC. The chain employs TRBV19 and TRBJ2-6, with D unclear. This CDR3 is 13 amino acids long. V gave up 6 bases and J gave up 0 bases, with 3 bases separating them. In germline, CDR1 is LNHDA, CDR2 SQIVND (reference sequence).

The J gene is TRBJ2-7, the V gene TRBV28, with a possible D match to TRBD2 (6 bases). CDR3 length: 14 amino acids. The germline V and J ends were trimmed by 1 base and 2 bases, with 9 bases remaining between them. CDR1 MDHEN and CDR2 SYDVKM come from the germline V gene. The CDR3 coding sequence is TGTGCCAGCAGTTTATCGGGGGAAGCCTACGAGCAGTACTTC. As protein: CASSLSGEAYEQYF.

The rearrangement joins TRBV27 to TRBJ2-5; TRBD2 matches 8 bases. The CDR3 spans 16 residues. CDR1 is MNHEY and CDR2 is SMNVEV in the germline V gene (reference sequence). V was pared by 5 bases and J by 2 bases, with 10 bases of the junction left unmatched. Here the CDR3 reads CASSNGGTSGQETQYF. CDR3 bases: TGTGCCAGCAGTAACGGAGGTACTAGCGGACAAGAGACCCAGTACTTC.

The chain uses TRBV27 and TRBJ1-2; D is perhaps TRBD1 (6 bases). CDR1 MNHEY and CDR2 SMNVEV come from the germline V gene (reference sequence). The V gene lost 6 bases and the J gene lost 0 bases, with 20 bases spanning the gap. There are 17 residues in the CDR3. The CDR3 DNA is TGTGCCAGCAGCCCCTACGGGGGGCAGGGAACTAACTATGGCTACACCTTC. Translated, it gives CASSPYGGQGTNYGYTF.

The J gene is TRBJ2-5, the V gene TRBV27; a possible D gene is TRBD1 (6 bases). The germline gives CDR1 MNHEY, CDR2 SMNVEV (reference sequence). V shed 5 bases and J shed 6 bases, with 19 bases lying between them. The CDR3 is 15 residues long. The CDR3 DNA sequence: TGTGCCAGCAGTCCACAGGGCCTTTCTGCGAAGACCCAGTACTTC. Amino acid sequence: CASSPQGLSAKTQYF.

This clone was seen once. V gene TRBV5-1 combines with J gene TRBJ2-1, with 11 bases that match TRBD2. Unmatched junction bases numbered 6, after V lost 1 base and J lost 9 bases. The CDR3 length is 15 residues. Per germline, CDR1 SGHRS and CDR2 YFSETQ. In DNA, the CDR3 is TGCGCCAGCAGCTTGACTAGCGGGAGAGGGGGTGAGCAGTTCTTC. It yields the protein CASSLTSGRGGEQFF.

This chain uses TRBV5-1 with TRBJ2-1; possibly TRBD1 for D (5 bases). Germline V gene lookup returns CDR1 SGHRS and CDR2 YFSETQ. This CDR3 region has 14 residues. The ends were cut back, 0 bases at V and 9 bases at J, with 13 bases in the middle. The chain's CDR3 is CASSLGQGVGEQFF. The CDR3 DNA follows: TGCGCCAGCAGCTTGGGACAAGGGGTGGGTGAGCAGTTCTTC.

Points on this clone: Germline is not matched at one junction end, which may reflect a read error. V is TRBV5-1 and J is TRBJ2-3; 10 nucleotides agree with TRBD1. The CDR3 runs 16 residues. Germline assignment: CDR1 SGHRS and CDR2 YFSETQ. The CDR3 DNA reads TGCACCAGCAGCTTGGGACAGGGGTCAATCACAGATACGCAGTATTTT. Residues: CTSSLGQGSITDTQYF.

The chain is built from TRBV5-4 and TRBJ2-7; tentatively, D is TRBD2 (5 bases). The CDR3 totals 15 residues. Trimming cost V 2 bases and J 0 bases, with 12 bases left between them. In germline, CDR1 is SGHNT, CDR2 YYREEE (reference sequence). CDR3 protein: CASSFNTGSSYEQYF. DNA for the CDR3: TGTGCCAGCAGCTTTAACACGGGGAGCTCCTACGAGCAGTACTTC.

This clone was seen only a few times. The chain couples TRBV19 to TRBJ1-4; D remains ambiguous. The CDR3 extends over 14 amino acids. Deletions cut 7 bases from V and 0 bases from J, with 9 bases between. The germline CDR1 and CDR2 sequences are LNHDA and SQIVND (reference sequence). This CDR3 is CASTHGTTNEKLFF. The CDR3 bases are TGTGCCAGTACTCACGGGACAACTAATGAAAAACTGTTTTTT.

The V call is TRBV7-9, the J call TRBJ2-5; D gene ambiguous. Germline lookup yields CDR1 SEHNR and CDR2 FQNEAQ (reference sequence). The CDR3 has 12 amino acids. V was pared by 4 bases and J by 5 bases, with 8 bases between. This CDR3 reads CASSSTSETQYF. Written as DNA, the CDR3 is TGTGCCAGCAGCTCGACAAGCGAGACCCAGTACTTC.

This clone has more than one count but fewer than ten. This chain connects TRBV27 to TRBJ2-7, with D hard to call. CDR1 and CDR2 from the germline V gene are MNHEY and SMNVEV (reference sequence). V was shortened by 3 bases and J by 2 bases, with 8 bases between the two germline ends. The CDR3 contains 13 residues. CDR3: CASSFAATYEQYF. The CDR3 nucleotides read TGTGCCAGCAGTTTCGCGGCTACCTACGAGCAGTACTTC.

The gene calls are TRBV7-3 and TRBJ2-1; TRBD2 matches at 7 bases. V was clipped by 5 bases and J by 4 bases; unmatched bases: 8. The germline gives CDR1 SGHTA, CDR2 FQGTGA. CDR3 length: 15 residues. The CDR3 is CASSQSGAQYNEQFF. CDR3 bases: TGTGCCAGCAGCCAAAGCGGGGCCCAGTACAATGAGCAGTTCTTC.

The J gene is TRBJ2-1, the V gene TRBV4-3, with D perhaps TRBD2 (6 bases). The V gene's germline CDR1 is LGHNA and CDR2 YSLEER. The CDR3 extends over 15 amino acids. V lost 0 bases and J lost 2, with 8 bases in between. CDR3 sequence (DNA): TGCGCCAGCAGCCAAGACGGCGGGACCTACAATGAGCAGTTCTTC. Its translation is CASSQDGGTYNEQFF.

The V call is TRBV19, the J call TRBJ2-7; no firm D call. This CDR3 has 14 residues. CDR1 LNHDA and CDR2 SQIVND come from the germline V gene (reference sequence). Trimming shortened V by 7 bases and J by 2 bases, and 15 bases separated the two germline ends. The CDR3 spells CASMDSTLAYEQYF. CDR3 DNA sequence: TGTGCCAGTATGGATAGCACCTTAGCCTACGAGCAGTACTTC.